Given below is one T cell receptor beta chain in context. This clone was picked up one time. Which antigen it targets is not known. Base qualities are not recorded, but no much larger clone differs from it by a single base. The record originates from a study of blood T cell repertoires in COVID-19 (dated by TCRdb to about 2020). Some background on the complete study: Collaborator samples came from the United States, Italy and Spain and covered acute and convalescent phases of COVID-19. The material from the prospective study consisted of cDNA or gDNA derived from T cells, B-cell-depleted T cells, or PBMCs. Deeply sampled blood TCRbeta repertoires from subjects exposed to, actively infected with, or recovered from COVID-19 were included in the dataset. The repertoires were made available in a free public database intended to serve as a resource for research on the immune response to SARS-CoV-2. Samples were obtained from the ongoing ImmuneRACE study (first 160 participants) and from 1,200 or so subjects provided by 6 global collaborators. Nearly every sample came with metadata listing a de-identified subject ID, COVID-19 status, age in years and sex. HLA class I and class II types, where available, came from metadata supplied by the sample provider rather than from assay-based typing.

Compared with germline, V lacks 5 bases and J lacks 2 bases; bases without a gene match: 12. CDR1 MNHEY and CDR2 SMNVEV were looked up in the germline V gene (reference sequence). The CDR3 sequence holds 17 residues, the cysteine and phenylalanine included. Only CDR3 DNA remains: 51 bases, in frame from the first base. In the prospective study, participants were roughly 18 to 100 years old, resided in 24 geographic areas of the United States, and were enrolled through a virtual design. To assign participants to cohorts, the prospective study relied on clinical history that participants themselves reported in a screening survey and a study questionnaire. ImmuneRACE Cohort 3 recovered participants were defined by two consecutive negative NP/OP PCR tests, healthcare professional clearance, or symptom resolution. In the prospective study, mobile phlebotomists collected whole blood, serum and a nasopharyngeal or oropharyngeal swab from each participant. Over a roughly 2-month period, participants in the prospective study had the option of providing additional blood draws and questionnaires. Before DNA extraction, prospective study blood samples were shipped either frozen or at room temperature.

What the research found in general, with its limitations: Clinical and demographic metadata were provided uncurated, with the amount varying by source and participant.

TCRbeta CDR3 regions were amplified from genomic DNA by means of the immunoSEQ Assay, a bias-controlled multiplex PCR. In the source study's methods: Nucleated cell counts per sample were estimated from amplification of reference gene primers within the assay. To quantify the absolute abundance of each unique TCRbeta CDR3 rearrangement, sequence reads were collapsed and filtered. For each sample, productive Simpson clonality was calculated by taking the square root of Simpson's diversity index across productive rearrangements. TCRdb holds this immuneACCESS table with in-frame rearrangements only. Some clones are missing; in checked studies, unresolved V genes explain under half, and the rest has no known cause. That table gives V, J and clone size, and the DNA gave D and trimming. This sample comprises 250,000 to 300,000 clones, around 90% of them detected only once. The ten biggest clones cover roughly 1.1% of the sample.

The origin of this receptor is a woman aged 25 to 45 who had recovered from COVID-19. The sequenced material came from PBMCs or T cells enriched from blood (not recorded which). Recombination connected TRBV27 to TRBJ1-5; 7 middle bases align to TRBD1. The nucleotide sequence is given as TGTGCCAGCAGTCCACAAAGACGAGGGGGCGGCAATCAGCCCCAGCATTTT. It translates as CASSPQRRGGGNQPQHF.